A single T cell receptor beta chain is shown here with its context. This entry belongs to a study of shared clonotypes between healthy human individuals. The repertoire was sequenced with immunoSEQ multiplex PCR; TCRdb's copy has only in-frame clones and lacks some. The sample lists around 2.3 million clones, 90% to 96% occurring once. The germline V gene has CDR1 KGHSH and CDR2 LQKENI. With 1 base removed from V and 0 bases from J, the gap between germline ends came to 1 base. This CDR3 comprises 14 residues. This receptor was identified in a man between 18 and 35 years old in good health. The chain carries TRBV18 and TRBJ1-6, with D hard to call. Sequencing was done on a sample of naive CD4+ T cells sorted from blood. The subset denotes: CD45RA+ positively selected. The CDR3 region is CASSPLSYNSPLHF. For the CDR3, the DNA is TGTGCCAGCTCACCACTCTCCTATAATTCACCCCTCCACTTT.